What follows is one T cell receptor beta chain and its context. These data originate in a study of T cell changes during pregnancy in multiple sclerosis. V was trimmed by 0 bases and J by 8 bases, leaving 10 bases between them. Germline V gene sequence: CDR1 MGHRA, CDR2 YSYEKL. The CDR3 has 14 amino acids. Libraries were prepared by immunoSEQ multiplex PCR; TCRdb keeps only in-frame clonotypes and omits some of them. This table holds roughly 58,000 clones, roughly 94% found once. The sequence came from a female donor with multiple sclerosis, enrolled in a pregnancy study. V is TRBV4-1 and J is TRBJ2-2; D unresolved. The sample consisted of CD8+ T cells from peripheral blood mononuclear cells, taken in the third trimester of pregnancy. CDR3 sequence reads: CASSQEVRGGELFF. The DNA for the CDR3 is TGCGCCAGCAGCCAAGAAGTCAGAGGTGGGGAGCTGTTTTTT.